The 29 T cell receptor beta chains in this list originate from one sample, sequenced in a study of identical twins. TCRdb re-called the 5' RACE reads with MiXCR, one entry per CDR3 protein. This repertoire shows approximately 470,000 distinct CDR3 sequences, 12% to 15% found once; its top ten account for 0.4% to 0.55%. This sample was also put to use in a study of yellow fever vaccine responses in identical twins.

Sequenced material: CD4+ T cells sorted from blood. The source is a young woman in good health.

This clonotype was recorded a few times. The genes are TRBV15 and TRBJ2-2; D ambiguous. V dropped 1 base and J dropped 2 bases, with 14 bases sitting between them. The V gene's germline CDR1 is LNHNV and CDR2 YYDKDF (reference sequence). The CDR3 has 17 residues. CDR3 in amino acids: CATSRGKTVPNTGELFF. Written as DNA, the CDR3 is TGTGCCACCAGCAGAGGGAAGACGGTCCCTAACACCGGGGAGCTGTTTTTT.

This clonotype was counted only a few times. The genes are TRBV28 and TRBJ2-1; TRBD1 agrees at 12 bases. V lost 8 bases and J lost 7; bases outside the gene matches: 9. CDR1 is MDHEN, CDR2 SYDVKM, per germline. The CDR3 contains 15 residues. This CDR3 is CASPPGQGALNEQFF. CDR3 in DNA: TGTGCCAGCCCCCCGGGACAGGGGGCCTTAAATGAGCAGTTCTTC.

This chain joins TRBV12-3 or TRBV12-4 and TRBJ2-7; D perhaps matches TRBD2 (5 bases). The CDR3 spans 14 residues. V lost 0 bases to trimming and J lost 5 bases, with 11 bases between them. In nucleotides, the CDR3 is TGTGCCAGCAGTTTAGCGGGAGAATCCCACGAGCAGTACTTC. This gives the protein CASSLAGESHEQYF.

CDR3 DNA: TGCAGCGTTGTCAGTGGGGCCAGGAACACTGAAGCTTTCTTT. It encodes CSVVSGARNTEAFF. This chain connects TRBV29-1 to TRBJ1-1; possibly TRBD1 for D (5 bases). The CDR3 extends over 14 amino acids. Trimming removed 4 bases at V and 1 base at J, with 13 bases between. The germline V gene has CDR1 SQVTM and CDR2 ANQGSEA.

This clonotype came up a few times. The rearrangement uses TRBV4-1 and TRBJ2-2; TRBD2 agrees at 10 bases. The trim removed 0 bases at V and 6 bases at J, leaving 13 bases unmatched. Germline CDR1 and CDR2: MGHRA and YSYEKL. CDR3 length: 19 amino acids. Here the CDR3 reads CASSQEPAGGPANAGELFF. CDR3 in DNA: TGCGCCAGCAGCCAAGAGCCAGCGGGAGGGCCCGCTAACGCCGGGGAGCTGTTTTTT.

This clonotype has only a few counts. The chain employs TRBV25-1 and TRBJ2-1, with 8 bases that match TRBD1. The CDR3 spans 15 residues. Germline CDR1 is MGHDK and CDR2 is SYGVNS. V lost 4 bases and J lost 5; bases outside the gene matches: 7. DNA for the CDR3: TGTGCCAGCAGTGTCTGGACAGGGTTTCACAATGAGCAGTTCTTC. Amino acid sequence: CASSVWTGFHNEQFF.

The chain is built from TRBV29-1 and TRBJ1-1; D is unresolved. Trimming left V 2 bases short and J 4 bases short, with 11 bases between. CDR3 size: 13 residues. CDR1 is SQVTM and CDR2 is ANQGSEA in the germline V gene. As DNA, the CDR3 is TGCAGCGTTGAAATGGGGTTAGGCACTGAAGCTTTCTTT. Protein product: CSVEMGLGTEAFF. The full variable domain, its missing parts supplied by reference TRBV29-1 and TRBJ1-1, is SAVISQKPSRDICQRGTSLTIQCQVDSQVTMMFWYRQQPGQSLTLIATANQGSEATYESGFVIDKFPISRPNLTFSTLTVSNMSPEDSSIYLCSVEMGLGTEAFFGQGTRLTVV.

The sample holds one count of this clonotype. The chain uses TRBV9 and TRBJ2-2; D is perhaps TRBD2 (6 bases). The length of the CDR3 is 16 residues. Germline V CDR1 and CDR2: SGDLS, YYNGEE. Deletions cut 0 bases from V and 4 bases from J, with 13 bases between. In nucleotides, the CDR3 is TGTGCCAGCAGCGTAGGGGGGGAGGTTCGCACCGGGGAGCTGTTTTTT. As protein: CASSVGGEVRTGELFF.

This clonotype was detected only a few times. V gene TRBV6-2 or TRBV6-3 combines with J gene TRBJ2-1; D not resolved. Germline V gives CDR1 MNHEY, CDR2 SVGEGT. Trimming removed 0 bases from V and 7 bases from J, with 7 bases in between. This CDR3 is 13 amino acids long. CDR3 residues: CASSYSITNEQFF. The CDR3 region has the DNA TGTGCCAGCAGTTACTCGATAACGAATGAGCAGTTCTTC.

The V call is TRBV20-1, the J call TRBJ2-2, with D possibly matching TRBD1 (6 bases). The CDR3 length is 13 residues. Trimming stripped 0 bases from V and 4 bases from J, with 6 bases between. The germline V gene has CDR1 DFQATT and CDR2 SNEGSKA (reference sequence). The chain's CDR3 is CSARETGTGELFF. CDR3 coding DNA: TGCAGTGCTAGAGAGACAGGCACCGGGGAGCTGTTTTTT.

The genes are TRBV10-3 and TRBJ1-4, with 7 bases lining up with TRBD1. Trimming cost V 10 bases and J 0 bases; bases outside gene matches: 8. The CDR3 is made up of 15 amino acids. Germline V gives CDR1 ENHRY, CDR2 SYGVKD. CDR3 protein: CATSGQVATNEKLFF. DNA for the CDR3: TGTGCCACCTCCGGACAGGTCGCAACTAATGAAAAACTGTTTTTT.

The chain has TRBV19 and TRBJ2-7; 13 bases fit TRBD2. The length of the CDR3 is 14 residues. Germline CDR1 and CDR2: LNHDA and SQIVND (reference sequence). J gave up 6 bases and V 8 bases, and 7 bases lay outside the gene matches. The CDR3: CASSRGLAGLEQYF. The CDR3 DNA sequence: TGTGCCAGTTCTCGGGGACTAGCGGGACTCGAGCAGTACTTC.

This clonotype has only a few counts. The rearrangement uses TRBV4-2 and TRBJ2-3; 7 bases line up with TRBD2. V lost 4 bases to trimming and J lost 2 bases; unmatched junction nucleotides: 9. The CDR3 extends over 16 amino acids. Germline lookup yields CDR1 LGHNA and CDR2 YNFKEQ. This CDR3 is CASSPKSSGDTDTQYF. CDR3 nucleotide sequence: TGTGCCAGCAGCCCCAAGTCTAGCGGAGACACAGATACGCAGTATTTT.

The rearrangement joins TRBV27 to TRBJ2-1; 7 bases map to TRBD1. This CDR3 has 13 residues. V dropped 7 bases and J dropped 9; count of bases not matched to a gene: 9. CDR1 is MNHEY and CDR2 is SMNVEV in the germline V gene (reference sequence). The DNA for the CDR3 is TGTGCCAGCACCCGGACAGGCCTTGGTGAGCAGTTCTTC. This sequence encodes CASTRTGLGEQFF.

This chain joins TRBV6-5 and TRBJ2-1; 12 positions agree with TRBD2. J was trimmed by 2 bases and V by 0 bases; bases with no gene match: 5. The CDR3 loop spans 18 amino acids. Germline V CDR1 and CDR2: MNHEY, SVGAGI. The CDR3 DNA follows: TGTGCCAGCAGTTACTCTAGGCTAGCGGGGGGGCCCTACAATGAGCAGTTCTTC. Its translation is CASSYSRLAGGPYNEQFF.

This clonotype was observed a few times. V gene TRBV24-1 combines with J gene TRBJ2-4; D is tentatively TRBD1 or TRBD2 (5 bases each). Per germline, CDR1 KGHDR and CDR2 SFDVKD. CDR3 size: 14 residues. V was clipped by 5 bases and J by 9 bases, with 16 bases between them. The CDR3 region is CATSASGQGTIQYF. CDR3 in DNA: TGTGCCACCAGTGCTTCGGGGCAGGGTACCATTCAGTACTTC.

This clonotype turned up a few times. This chain joins TRBV6-1 and TRBJ2-1; TRBD1 might be the D (6 bases). V was shortened by 6 bases and J by 0 bases, with 30 bases between the two germline ends. Germline CDR1 and CDR2: MNHNS and SASEGT. The CDR3 has 21 amino acids. Here the CDR3 reads CASSELAGGLTKDFSYNEQFF. In nucleotides, the CDR3 is TGTGCCAGCAGCGAGCTAGCTGGGGGCCTAACCAAAGATTTCTCCTACAATGAGCAGTTCTTC.

This clonotype was found many times. V usage is TRBV5-1 and J usage is TRBJ2-3, with a possible D match to TRBD1 (6 bases). Trimming stripped 3 bases from V and 3 bases from J, with 17 bases between. CDR1 is SGHRS, CDR2 YFSETQ, per germline. The CDR3 runs 16 residues. CDR3 DNA: TGCGCCAGCAGCTCGTACAGGGATCGGGCTACAGATACGCAGTATTTT. The encoded protein is CASSSYRDRATDTQYF.

V and J are TRBV20-1 and TRBJ1-5; 7 nucleotides align to TRBD1. The V segment lost 1 base and the J segment 1 base; nucleotides outside the gene matches: 4. This CDR3 has 15 residues. Germline CDR1 is DFQATT and CDR2 is SNEGSKA (reference sequence). CDR3 sequence (DNA): TGCAGTGCTAGAGTGACAGGGCGGAGCAATCAGCCCCAGCATTTT. Amino acid sequence: CSARVTGRSNQPQHF.

The chain combines TRBV27 with TRBJ1-1; 12 bases are shared with TRBD1. Germline CDR1 reads MNHEY; CDR2 reads SMNVEV (reference sequence). The V and J ends lost 6 bases and 4 bases, in that order; junction bases with no gene match: 9. The CDR3 length is 16 residues. CDR3 sequence reads: CASSLGQGARGTEAFF. The CDR3 nucleotides are TGTGCCAGCAGCCTGGGACAGGGGGCGAGGGGCACTGAAGCTTTCTTT.

The rearrangement uses TRBV6-2 or TRBV6-3 and TRBJ1-5; D gene ambiguous. Trimming pared 4 bases from V and 0 bases from J, leaving 10 bases between. This CDR3 comprises 15 residues. Per the germline V gene, CDR1 is MNHEY and CDR2 is SVGEGT. Written as DNA, the CDR3 is TGTGCCAGCAGTTTGGAAGGATATAGCAATCAGCCCCAGCATTTT. Amino acid sequence: CASSLEGYSNQPQHF.

The chain is built from TRBV7-9 and TRBJ2-3, with a possible D match to TRBD1 (5 bases). This CDR3 comprises 14 residues. With 4 bases removed from V and 2 bases from J, the gap between germline ends came to 10 bases. Germline assignment: CDR1 SEHNR and CDR2 FQNEAQ (reference sequence). CDR3 sequence: CASSSSGHTDTQYF. The CDR3 DNA reads as TGTGCCAGCAGCTCCTCAGGACACACAGATACGCAGTATTTT. The full variable domain, in which reference TRBV7-9 and TRBJ2-3 provide the parts outside the CDR3, is DTGVSQNPRHKITKRGQNVTFRCDPISEHNRLYWYRQTLGQGPEFLTYFQNEAQLEKSRLLSDRFSAERPKGSFSTLEIQRTEQGDSAMYLCASSSSGHTDTQYFGPGTRLTVL.

CDR3 protein: CASSGSASGELFF. The CDR3 nucleotides read TGCGCCAGCAGTGGGTCAGCCTCCGGGGAGCTGTTTTTT. This sequence joins TRBV10-1 and TRBJ2-2; D not resolved. This CDR3 contains 13 residues. V was pared by 4 bases and J by 6 bases, with 9 bases between. CDR1 WNHNN and CDR2 SYGVQD come from the germline V gene (reference sequence).

This chain connects TRBV25-1 to TRBJ2-2; weak D call: TRBD1 (6 bases). CDR1 MGHDK and CDR2 SYGVNS come from the germline V gene. The CDR3 consists of 16 residues. The ends were cut back, 6 bases at V and 5 bases at J, with 19 bases in the middle. CDR3 region: CASRPTGFGGTGELFF. The CDR3 bases are TGTGCCAGCAGGCCGACAGGTTTCGGCGGGACCGGGGAGCTGTTTTTT.

The rearrangement links TRBV12-3 or TRBV12-4 to TRBJ2-1, with 8 bases identical to TRBD2. V gave up 7 bases and J gave up 4 bases; unmatched junction bases: 9. CDR3 length: 15 amino acids. CDR3 protein: CASTRLAMGYNEQFF. The CDR3, as DNA: TGTGCCAGCACCCGACTAGCGATGGGGTACAATGAGCAGTTCTTC.

This clonotype was observed a few times. The CDR3: CASSHPGQETQYF. The CDR3 bases are TGCGCCAGCAGCCATCCAGGGCAAGAGACCCAGTACTTC. This rearrangement joins TRBV5-1 to TRBJ2-5; maybe TRBD1 (5 bases). In germline, CDR1 is SGHRS, CDR2 YFSETQ. Trimming removed 4 bases at V and 2 bases at J, with 9 bases between. CDR3 size: 13 residues. Filled out from reference TRBV5-1 and TRBJ2-5, the complete variable domain reads KAGVTQTPRYLIKTRGQQVTLSCSPISGHRSVSWYQQTPGQGLQFLFEYFSETQRNKGNFPGRFSGRQFSNSRSEMNVSTLELGDSALYLCASSHPGQETQYFGPGTRLLVL.

The chain carries TRBV7-2 and TRBJ2-3; TRBD1 matches 7 bases. The V segment lost 5 bases and the J segment 7 bases; nucleotides outside the gene matches: 9. The germline gives CDR1 SGHTA, CDR2 FQGNSA. This CDR3 contains 14 residues. CDR3 DNA sequence: TGTGCCAGCAGCACCGGGACAGTCCTCTATACGCAGTATTTT. Translation: CASSTGTVLYTQYF.

There are a few counts of this clonotype. The V call is TRBV7-3, the J call TRBJ2-2; the D gene is possibly TRBD2 (7 bases). Germline assignment: CDR1 SGHTA and CDR2 FQGTGA. The CDR3 runs 14 residues. Trimming left V 6 bases short and J 7 bases short, with 15 bases between. The CDR3 is CASSTGGPNGELFF. CDR3 nucleotide sequence: TGTGCCAGCAGTACCGGGGGGCCTAACGGGGAGCTGTTTTTT.

The V and J genes are TRBV4-1 and TRBJ1-2; D uncertain. V lost 0 bases and J 4 bases, leaving 9 bases between the germline ends. Germline assignment: CDR1 MGHRA and CDR2 YSYEKL. The CDR3 runs 14 residues. The CDR3 DNA sequence: TGCGCCAGCAGCCAAGATTTGATCAGCTATGGCTACACCTTC. It codes for CASSQDLISYGYTF.